These 30 T cell receptor beta chains share one sample of origin, sequenced in a study of early T cells in non-severe SARS-CoV-2 infection. TCRdb itself ran the 5' RACE reads through MiXCR, one entry per CDR3 protein. Counted here are some 46,000 distinct CDR3 sequences, roughly 6% occurring once; the ten biggest clones make up around an eighth. Input material: whole blood. The receptors originated from an adult who was a healthcare worker with PCR-confirmed SARS-CoV-2 infection or an uninfected control (not recorded which).

This clonotype was found many times. V gene TRBV12-3 or TRBV12-4 combines with J gene TRBJ2-2; tentatively, D is TRBD1 or TRBD2 (6 bases each). The CDR3 is 15 amino acids. Trimming took off 2 bases at V and 5 bases at J, with 12 bases between the two ends. For the CDR3, the DNA is TGTGCCAGCAGTTTAAGGGGGGCTGGAACCGGGGAGCTGTTTTTT. It codes for CASSLRGAGTGELFF.

This clonotype was picked up many times. The J gene is TRBJ2-3, the V gene TRBV27; TRBD1 agrees at 10 bases. Trimming cost V 3 bases and J 1 base; bases outside gene matches: 1. This CDR3 region has 15 residues. Germline lookup yields CDR1 MNHEY and CDR2 SMNVEV (reference sequence). The CDR3: CASSFGTGGTDTQYF. CDR3 sequence (DNA): TGTGCCAGCAGTTTCGGGACAGGGGGCACAGATACGCAGTATTTT.

The V and J genes are TRBV7-2 and TRBJ2-3; 8 bases line up with TRBD2. Per germline, CDR1 SGHTA and CDR2 FQGNSA. The trim removed 1 base at V and 2 bases at J, leaving 5 bases unmatched. CDR3 length: 16 amino acids. The DNA for the CDR3 is TGTGCCAGCAGCTTAGTCGCTAGCGGGTACACAGATACGCAGTATTTT. Translating gives CASSLVASGYTDTQYF.

Notes on this clonotype: This could be a read error, since a much larger clone is one nucleotide away. This sequence joins TRBV4-1 and TRBJ2-7; 7 positions match TRBD1. Germline CDR1 MGHRA, CDR2 YSYEKL. There are 14 residues in the CDR3. The CDR3 loop reads CASRLSDRSYERYF. The DNA for the CDR3 is TGCGCCAGCAGACTCTCGGACAGGAGCTACGAGCGGTACTTC.

The table lists this clonotype with many counts. This chain uses TRBV19 with TRBJ1-5; D unclear. V was cut by 6 bases and J by 0 bases, with 12 bases left in between. Germline CDR1 and CDR2: LNHDA and SQIVND (reference sequence). The CDR3 is 15 amino acids. The CDR3 reads CASRPGTYSNQPQHF. DNA of the CDR3: TGTGCCAGTAGGCCGGGAACCTATAGCAATCAGCCCCAGCATTTT.

The V call is TRBV28, the J call TRBJ1-1, with TRBD1 matching over 7 bases. The V gene end was trimmed by 6 bases and the J gene end by 9 bases; junction bases not matched to a gene: 4. Germline V CDR1 and CDR2: MDHEN, SYDVKM. This CDR3 has 11 amino acids. The DNA of the CDR3 is TGTGCCAGCAGCCGGGACAGAAAAGCTTTCTTT. Its protein product is CASSRDRKAFF.

The table lists this clonotype with many counts. The rearrangement joins TRBV4-3 to TRBJ2-3; the match to TRBD2 covers 9 bases. The CDR3 runs 16 residues. CDR1 is LGHNA, CDR2 YSLEER, per germline. The J segment lost 2 bases and the V segment lost 0 bases, leaving 3 bases of the junction unmatched. This CDR3 reads CASSQDQRGVTDTQYF. The CDR3 bases are TGCGCCAGCAGCCAAGATCAGCGGGGGGTCACAGATACGCAGTATTTT.

This clonotype was detected ten times or more. This chain connects TRBV10-3 to TRBJ2-3, with TRBD2 as a possible D gene (5 bases). Germline-derived CDR1 and CDR2 are ENHRY and SYGVKD. Trimming stripped 4 bases from V and 4 bases from J, with 12 bases between. The CDR3 totals 14 residues. The CDR3 sequence: CAISAGGRADTQYF. The CDR3 coding sequence is TGTGCCATCAGTGCTGGAGGAAGGGCAGATACGCAGTATTTT.

This clonotype was seen ten or more times. This rearrangement joins TRBV27 to TRBJ2-5; D unclear. The CDR3 consists of 14 residues. Trimming left V 0 bases short and J 2 bases short, with 7 bases between. Germline-derived CDR1 and CDR2 are MNHEY and SMNVEV (reference sequence). The CDR3 reads CASSLSDAQETQYF. DNA of the CDR3: TGTGCCAGCAGTTTATCGGACGCTCAAGAGACCCAGTACTTC.

This clonotype came up many times. The J gene is TRBJ2-7, the V gene TRBV4-3; tentative D call: TRBD1 (5 bases). V was pared by 0 bases and J by 3 bases, with 15 bases between. The CDR3 contains 16 residues. Germline values: CDR1 LGHNA, CDR2 YSLEER. For the CDR3, the DNA is TGCGCCAGCAGCCAAGATTTAACCGACAGTTACTACGAGCAGTACTTC. This translates into CASSQDLTDSYYEQYF.

The table lists this clonotype with many counts. One end of the junction fails to match germline, which may point to a read error. The rearrangement joins TRBV19 to TRBJ2-1; 11 positions agree with TRBD2. This CDR3 has 16 residues. Germline V gene lookup returns CDR1 LNHDA and CDR2 SQIVND (reference sequence). Here the CDR3 reads CASCIDISGGANEQFF. DNA for the CDR3: TGTGCCAGTTGTATAGACATTAGCGGGGGGGCCAATGAGCAGTTCTTC.

This clonotype was seen only a few times. The chain combines TRBV7-9 with TRBJ1-1; the D is unclear. Trimming pared 5 bases from V and 1 base from J, leaving 14 bases between. Germline V gene data show CDR1 as SEHNR and CDR2 as FQNEAQ (reference sequence). This CDR3 spans 15 amino acids. CDR3 residues: CASSRDQSGNTEAFF. Written as DNA, the CDR3 is TGTGCCAGCAGCCGCGATCAGAGCGGGAACACTGAAGCTTTCTTT. The entire variable domain, with the rest obtained from reference TRBV7-9 and TRBJ1-1, is as follows: DTGVSQNPRHKITKRGQNVTFRCDPISEHNRLYWYRQTLGQGPEFLTYFQNEAQLEKSRLLSDRFSAERPKGSFSTLEIQRTEQGDSAMYLCASSRDQSGNTEAFFGQGTRLTVV.

This clonotype came up many times. The chain links TRBV20-1 to TRBJ1-6, with D tentatively TRBD1 (5 bases). Germline V gene sequence: CDR1 DFQATT, CDR2 SNEGSKA (reference sequence). V dropped 4 bases and J dropped 7 bases, with 8 bases sitting between them. The CDR3 totals 12 residues. The CDR3 region has the DNA TGCAGTGCTACCGGGACCAATTCACCCCTCCACTTT. Translating it yields CSATGTNSPLHF.

This clonotype was counted only a few times. V is TRBV5-5 and J is TRBJ2-3; TRBD1 matches 8 bases. Trimming took 4 bases from V and 4 from J; bases not matched to a gene: 11. The CDR3 sequence is 16 residues long. Germline V lookup: CDR1 SGHKS, CDR2 YYEKEE (reference sequence). The CDR3 loop reads CASSPYGQGVADTQYF. CDR3 coding DNA: TGTGCCAGCAGCCCTTATGGACAGGGAGTAGCAGATACGCAGTATTTT.

This clonotype was counted a few times. The chain employs TRBV6-1 and TRBJ1-2; possible D gene TRBD1, 6 bases. CDR3 length: 11 residues. Trimming removed 7 bases at V and 6 bases at J, with 9 bases between. Germline V gives CDR1 MNHNS, CDR2 SASEGT. In DNA, the CDR3 is TGTGCCAGCAAGACAGGTGATGGCTACACCTTC. As protein: CASKTGDGYTF.

The CDR3 coding sequence is TGTGCCACCAGCAGGTACAGGGGCCAGCCCCAGCATTTT. Translated: CATSRYRGQPQHF. The chain joins TRBV15 to TRBJ1-5, with 7 bases lining up with TRBD1. The CDR3 sequence is 13 residues long. Germline V CDR1 and CDR2: LNHNV, YYDKDF (reference sequence). V lost 3 bases to trimming and J lost 7 bases; unmatched junction nucleotides: 3.

The table lists this clonotype with many counts. The rearrangement uses TRBV6-1 and TRBJ1-5; TRBD1 agrees at 9 bases. Losses at the gene ends were 8 bases for V and 2 bases for J; bases not matched to a gene: 10. CDR3 length: 16 residues. Per the germline V gene, CDR1 is MNHNS and CDR2 is SASEGT. The CDR3 region has the DNA TGTGCCAGCTGTCCGGACAGGGGCGTCGGCAATCAGCCCCAGCATTTT. Translation: CASCPDRGVGNQPQHF.

This clonotype is deemed medium-sized. Here the CDR3 DNA reads TGTGCCAGCAGCCAAGATATTCGAAGAAACAATGAGCAGTTCTTC. It yields the protein CASSQDIRRNNEQFF. V gene TRBV3-1 combines with J gene TRBJ2-1, with D hard to call. V was pared by 0 bases and J by 5 bases, with 11 bases between. The CDR3 contains 15 residues. From germline, CDR1 is LGHDT and CDR2 YNNKEL (reference sequence).

The V and J genes are TRBV6-2 or TRBV6-3 and TRBJ2-1, with 7 bases fitting TRBD1. Germline assignment: CDR1 MNHEY and CDR2 SVGEGT. CDR3 length equals 15 residues. V lost 0 bases and J lost 6; bases outside the gene matches: 5. The CDR3 DNA reads as TGTGCCAGCAGTTACTCAGTGACAGGGATCAATGAGCAGTTCTTC. Its translation: CASSYSVTGINEQFF.

J is TRBJ2-2 and V is TRBV5-1; 10 bases align to TRBD1. The CDR3 is 16 residues long. Germline CDR1 SGHRS, CDR2 YFSETQ. The trim removed 1 base at V and 7 bases at J, leaving 7 bases unmatched. CDR3 in amino acids: CASSLLTGGAGGELFF. In nucleotides, the CDR3 is TGCGCCAGCAGCTTGCTGACAGGGGGCGCCGGCGGGGAGCTGTTTTTT.

This clonotype was recorded a few times. The chain employs TRBV20-1 and TRBJ1-6; D may be TRBD1 (6 bases). In germline, CDR1 is DFQATT, CDR2 SNEGSKA (reference sequence). This CDR3 is built from 15 residues. Trimming stripped 4 bases from V and 4 bases from J, with 14 bases between. The CDR3 spells CSAILAGAYNSPLHF. The DNA for the CDR3 is TGCAGTGCTATCCTCGCGGGGGCGTATAATTCACCCCTCCACTTT.

This clonotype has at least ten counts. The chain recombines TRBV28 with TRBJ2-5; 8 nucleotides agree with TRBD2. CDR3 length equals 14 residues. Germline loops: CDR1 MDHEN, CDR2 SYDVKM. Germline trimming cut 5 bases from V and 2 bases from J; bases unmatched to any gene: 4. CDR3 sequence reads: CASSPGLGQETQYF. As DNA, the CDR3 is TGTGCCAGCAGTCCGGGACTAGGTCAAGAGACCCAGTACTTC.

This clonotype was seen ten or more times. The chain recombines TRBV28 with TRBJ2-7, with D unclear. Per the germline V gene, CDR1 is MDHEN and CDR2 is SYDVKM. The CDR3 extends over 15 amino acids. V gave up 5 bases and J gave up 0 bases, with 14 bases separating them. The DNA of the CDR3 is TGTGCCAGCAGTCCCCGGCAGGATTACTCCTACGAGCAGTACTTC. It is translated as CASSPRQDYSYEQYF. Complete variable domain (other parts from reference TRBV28 and TRBJ2-7): DVKVTQSSRYLVKRTGEKVFLECVQDMDHENMFWYRQDPGLGLRLIYFSYDVKMKEKGDIPEGYSVSREKKERFSLILESASTNQTSMYLCASSPRQDYSYEQYFGPGTRLTVT.

The chain couples TRBV10-3 to TRBJ2-1; D is possibly TRBD2 (6 bases). Trimming pared 5 bases from V and 0 bases from J, leaving 14 bases between. Germline V gives CDR1 ENHRY, CDR2 SYGVKD. This CDR3 is 16 amino acids long. CDR3 protein: CAISQTSQASYNEQFF. CDR3 DNA sequence: TGTGCCATCAGTCAGACTAGTCAGGCCTCCTACAATGAGCAGTTCTTC.

This rearrangement joins TRBV7-6 to TRBJ2-3, with 14 bases that match TRBD2. The germline V gene has CDR1 SGHVS and CDR2 FNYEAQ. V gave up 5 bases and J gave up 0 bases; unmatched junction bases: 7. The CDR3 runs to 18 residues. CDR3 DNA: TGTGCCAGCAGCCGGACTAGCGGGGGGCTTACCAGCACAGATACGCAGTATTTT. This gives the protein CASSRTSGGLTSTDTQYF.

At least ten counts were recorded for this clonotype. The genes are TRBV20-1 and TRBJ1-2, with a possible D match to TRBD1 (5 bases). From germline, CDR1 is DFQATT and CDR2 SNEGSKA (reference sequence). The CDR3 extends over 13 amino acids. V was pared by 3 bases and J by 4 bases, with 12 bases between. CDR3 sequence (DNA): TGCAGTGCTAGGGAAGACAGTACCTATGGCTACACCTTC. Translated, it gives CSAREDSTYGYTF.

This chain links TRBV2 with TRBJ2-5; tentatively, D is TRBD1 (6 bases). CDR3 length: 15 amino acids. CDR1 is SNHLY and CDR2 is FYNNEI in the germline V gene. Trimming took off 8 bases at V and 3 bases at J, with 19 bases between the two ends. The CDR3 nucleotides are TGTGCCAGCCGGGGCAGGGGACCATCAAAAGAGACCCAGTACTTC. This translates into CASRGRGPSKETQYF.

This clonotype was counted at least ten times. The chain joins TRBV28 to TRBJ2-1; the D is unclear. In germline, CDR1 is MDHEN, CDR2 SYDVKM. The CDR3 totals 11 residues. V was trimmed by 7 bases and J by 8 bases, leaving 9 bases between them. This CDR3 is CASTHLYEQFF. Here the CDR3 DNA reads TGTGCCAGCACCCACCTATATGAGCAGTTCTTC.

This clonotype showed up many times. The genes are TRBV18 and TRBJ2-7, with TRBD1 identical over 7 bases. V shed 3 bases, J shed 5 bases, and the junction held 10 bases outside the gene matches. The CDR3 has 15 amino acids. CDR1 is KGHSH, CDR2 LQKENI, per germline. In DNA, the CDR3 is TGTGCCAGCTCACCGAATCAGGGGGATATGAACGAGCAGTACTTC. Amino acid sequence: CASSPNQGDMNEQYF.

The chain links TRBV11-2 to TRBJ2-7; D not resolved. Deletions cut 0 bases from V and 3 bases from J, with 6 bases between. The CDR3 contains 13 residues. CDR1 SGHAT and CDR2 FQNNGV come from the germline V gene. DNA of the CDR3: TGTGCCAGCAGCTTAGATATTAGCTACGAGCAGTACTTC. Translated: CASSLDISYEQYF.